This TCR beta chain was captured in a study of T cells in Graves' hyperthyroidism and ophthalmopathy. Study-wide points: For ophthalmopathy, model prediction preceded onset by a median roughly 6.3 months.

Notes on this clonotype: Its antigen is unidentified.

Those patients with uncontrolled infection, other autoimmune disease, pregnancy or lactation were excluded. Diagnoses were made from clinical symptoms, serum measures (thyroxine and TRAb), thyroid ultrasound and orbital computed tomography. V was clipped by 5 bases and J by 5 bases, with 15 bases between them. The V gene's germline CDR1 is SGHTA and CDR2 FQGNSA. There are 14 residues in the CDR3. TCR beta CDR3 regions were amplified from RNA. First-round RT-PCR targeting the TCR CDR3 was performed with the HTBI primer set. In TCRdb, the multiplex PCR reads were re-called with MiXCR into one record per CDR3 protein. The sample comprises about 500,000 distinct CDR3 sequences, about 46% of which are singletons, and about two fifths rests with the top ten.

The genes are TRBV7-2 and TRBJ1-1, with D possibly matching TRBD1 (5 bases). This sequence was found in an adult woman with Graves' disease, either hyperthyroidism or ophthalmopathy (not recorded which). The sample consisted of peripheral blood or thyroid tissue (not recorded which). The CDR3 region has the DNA TGTGCCAGCAGCCCGGGGCCATCGGGAACTGAAGCTTTCTTT. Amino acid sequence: CASSPGPSGTEAFF.